Listed below are T cell receptor beta chains from one sample, sequenced in a study of blood T cell repertoires in COVID-19. The data were produced by immunoSEQ multiplex PCR, yet TCRdb's version contains in-frame clones alone and is incomplete. The sample has more than 250,000 clones, more than 85% seen once. The sequencing sample was made of peripheral blood. All receptors derive from a man between 18 and 35 years old with active or convalescent COVID-19. The CDR3 runs from the conserved cysteine through the conserved F or W. Each record gives: D gene, J gene, V gene, CDR3 protein. D genes are given only for firm matches.

. | TRBJ1-2 | TRBV19 | CASQQDFNYGYTF
TRBD2 | TRBJ2-3 | TRBV6-5 | CASSSFQTSARTQYF
. | TRBJ1-2 | TRBV29-1 | CSVVRRVYGYTF
. | TRBJ1-3 | TRBV2 | CASTYLRGSGNTIYF
. | TRBJ1-4 | TRBV7-2 | CASSPRGGEKLFF
TRBD1 | TRBJ1-6 | TRBV27 | CASSLGQGNSPLHF
TRBD2 | TRBJ2-1 | TRBV5-6 | CASSGGGRTYNEQFF
. | TRBJ1-4 | TRBV5-1 | CASSPTGTIRLGTNEKLFF
. | TRBJ1-2 | TRBV3-1/TRBV3-2 | CASSPPRRSRPAGYTF
TRBD1 | TRBJ2-7 | TRBV28 | CASSFGDRVHEQYF
. | TRBJ1-1 | TRBV6-1 | CASSGGLGLGNTEAFF
. | TRBJ2-5 | TRBV28 | CASSSRERQWDGTQYF
. | TRBJ1-5 | TRBV30 | CAWSGSDPQPQHF
. | TRBJ2-3 | TRBV6-5 | CASSYGQPRTDTQYF
TRBD2 | TRBJ2-1 | TRBV3-1/TRBV3-2 | CATRFSGRNEQFF
TRBD2 | TRBJ2-1 | TRBV10-3 | CAISESTSGVNEQFF
TRBD2 | TRBJ2-1 | TRBV2 | CASSRGTSVGNEQFF
TRBD1 | TRBJ1-2 | TRBV7-9 | CASSLKGPGQLGYTF
TRBD1 | TRBJ2-7 | TRBV9 | CASSGTGSYEQYF
. | TRBJ1-4 | TRBV2 | CASMTGPTNEKLFF
TRBD1 | TRBJ2-5 | TRBV13 | CASSLTRGRETQYF
TRBD1 | TRBJ1-2 | TRBV14 | CASRVTGEDGYTF
TRBD2 | TRBJ2-5 | TRBV5-1 | CASTKTSPPETQYF
TRBD1 | TRBJ1-6 | TRBV24-1 | CATSDLPGTGEAYNSPLHF
. | TRBJ2-5 | TRBV20-1 | CSAGESLGPRETQYF
. | TRBJ1-2 | TRBV29-1 | CSAGGRDTGYTF
TRBD1 | TRBJ2-7 | TRBV6-5 | CASTPGQGASQYF
. | TRBJ1-2 | TRBV5-6 | CASSLGLGGPYGYTF
TRBD1 | TRBJ2-7 | TRBV4-1 | CASSRSEGRGTGLYEQYF
. | TRBJ1-1 | TRBV7-9 | CASIPGQISYPEAFF
. | TRBJ2-3 | TRBV20-1 | CSARPEGTQYF
. | TRBJ1-5 | TRBV5-4 | CASSSGPIQPQHF
TRBD2 | TRBJ2-2 | TRBV27 | CASSFYLAGGPGELFF
. | TRBJ1-5 | TRBV5-1 | CASREAWNQPQHF
. | TRBJ2-7 | TRBV7-2 | CASSEASGYEQYF
TRBD2 | TRBJ2-3 | TRBV5-1 | CASSLDTGGDTQYF
. | TRBJ2-7 | TRBV21-1 | CASTPQSHEQYF
TRBD1 | TRBJ1-3 | TRBV19 | CASIGRGLGNTIYF
. | TRBJ1-2 | TRBV28 | CASSSDSYGYTF
TRBD1 | TRBJ2-1 | TRBV5-6 | CASSFLTGESYNEQFF
. | TRBJ1-6 | TRBV11-2 | CASSLMGSSYNSPLHF
TRBD2 | TRBJ2-5 | TRBV5-4 | CASSFPGTSGRGGQETQYF
TRBD2 | TRBJ2-7 | TRBV5-1 | CASSPPMGGSYEQYF
. | TRBJ2-7 | TRBV11-3 | CASSLEGAGNPQAYEQYF
TRBD1 | TRBJ1-5 | TRBV5-5 | CASSLQGSDQPQHF
. | TRBJ1-1 | TRBV11-3 | CASSLTLVDTEAFF
. | TRBJ1-1 | TRBV11-3 | CASSYMRNTEAFF
TRBD1 | TRBJ1-5 | TRBV19 | CATDDRASQPQHF
TRBD1 | TRBJ1-4 | TRBV23-1 | CASGSTGPNEKLFF
. | TRBJ1-2 | TRBV5-5 | CASRPIGGAHWGYTF